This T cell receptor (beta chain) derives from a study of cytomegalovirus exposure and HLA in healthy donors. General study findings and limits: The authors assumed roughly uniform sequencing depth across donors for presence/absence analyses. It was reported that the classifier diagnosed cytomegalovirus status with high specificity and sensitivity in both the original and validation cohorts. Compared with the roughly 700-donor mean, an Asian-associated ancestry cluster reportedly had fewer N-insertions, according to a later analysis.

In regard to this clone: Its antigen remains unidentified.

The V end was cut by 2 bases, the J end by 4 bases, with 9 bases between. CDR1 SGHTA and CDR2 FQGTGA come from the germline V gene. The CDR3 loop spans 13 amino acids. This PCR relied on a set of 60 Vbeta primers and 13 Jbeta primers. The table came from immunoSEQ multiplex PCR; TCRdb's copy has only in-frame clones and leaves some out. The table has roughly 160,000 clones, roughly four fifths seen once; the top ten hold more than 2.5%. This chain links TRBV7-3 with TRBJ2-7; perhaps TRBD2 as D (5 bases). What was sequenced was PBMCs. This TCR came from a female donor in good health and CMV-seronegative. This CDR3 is CASSLLSGYEQYF. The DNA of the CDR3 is TGTGCCAGCAGCTTACTATCGGGGTACGAGCAGTACTTC. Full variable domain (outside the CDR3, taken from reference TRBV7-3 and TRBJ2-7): GAGVSQTPSNKVTEKGKYVELRCDPISGHTALYWYRQSLGQGPEFLIYFQGTGAADDSGLPNDRFFAVRPEGSVSTLKIQRTERGDSAVYLCASSLLSGYEQYFGPGTRLTVT.